These 32 T cell receptor beta chains were all obtained from the same sample, sequenced in a study of T cells after yellow fever vaccination. TCRdb ran MiXCR on the 5' RACE reads and lists one entry per CDR3 protein. There are 14,000 or so distinct CDR3 sequences in the sample; 7.3% occur only once, and less than 2% lies in the top ten. The material was PBMCs, either bulk or a sorted T-cell subset (CD4+, CD8+, memory, or dextramer-sorted; not recorded which), obtained on the day of the yellow fever booster vaccination. These receptors were collected from a man aged 18 to 29 who received the YFV17D yellow fever vaccine.

Within the sample, this clonotype is medium-sized (0.01 to 0.1%). V usage is TRBV12-3 or TRBV12-4 and J usage is TRBJ2-2; 7 positions agree with TRBD1. This CDR3 is 16 amino acids long. V gave up 2 bases and J gave up 6 bases; unmatched junction bases: 9. The CDR3 loop reads CASSLLSGGLAGELFF. CDR3 coding DNA: TGTGCCAGCAGTTTACTCTCAGGGGGTTTGGCCGGGGAGCTGTTTTTT.

Ten or more counts support this clonotype. The chain couples TRBV7-9 to TRBJ2-7, with 10 bases that match TRBD1. The CDR3 extends over 14 amino acids. Germline V gene sequence: CDR1 SEHNR, CDR2 FQNEAQ (reference sequence). The J segment lost 7 bases and the V segment lost 5 bases, leaving 8 bases of the junction unmatched. The DNA for the CDR3 is TGTGCCAGCAGCCCAGGACAGGGGGTACGAGAGCAGTACGTC. Amino acids: CASSPGQGVREQYV.

In its sample, this clonotype is medium-sized. The V and J genes are TRBV27 and TRBJ1-3; D unclear. The CDR3 has 15 residues. V gave up 6 bases and J gave up 0 bases, with 12 bases separating them. From germline, CDR1 is MNHEY and CDR2 SMNVEV (reference sequence). The DNA for the CDR3 is TGTGCCAGCAGACGATACGGAAACTCTGGAAACACCATATATTTT. Protein sequence: CASRRYGNSGNTIYF.

By its share, this clonotype is medium-sized. The chain joins TRBV27 to TRBJ1-1, with TRBD1 identical over 10 bases. V was pared by 5 bases and J by 9 bases, with 9 bases of the junction left unmatched. The CDR3 totals 14 residues. CDR1 is MNHEY and CDR2 is SMNVEV in the germline V gene (reference sequence). The CDR3 DNA reads as TGTGCCAGCAGTGCCGCCGGGACAGGGGAGAAAGCTTTCTTT. This encodes CASSAAGTGEKAFF.

This clonotype came up many times. J is TRBJ2-1 and V is TRBV14; TRBD2 agrees at 8 bases. The CDR3 is made up of 16 amino acids. V lost 5 bases to trimming and J lost 7 bases; unmatched junction nucleotides: 13. The germline gives CDR1 SGHDN, CDR2 FVKESK. Written as DNA, the CDR3 is TGTGCCAGCAGCTCCCCCGGAATTAGCGGGGTAAATGAGCAGTTCTTC. Translated: CASSSPGISGVNEQFF.

The gene calls are TRBV6-1 and TRBJ2-2, with no clear D. V gave up 7 bases and J gave up 1 base, with 10 bases separating them. This CDR3 has 14 amino acids. Per the germline V gene, CDR1 is MNHNS and CDR2 is SASEGT. The DNA for the CDR3 is TGTGCCAGCATTGTCTCCCTGAACACCGGGGAGCTGTTTTTT. It translates to CASIVSLNTGELFF.

This clonotype is medium-sized in the sample. Here the CDR3 reads CASRGLLETQYF. In DNA, the CDR3 is TGTGCCAGCAGGGGCCTCTTGGAGACCCAGTACTTC. This rearrangement joins TRBV27 to TRBJ2-5; D gene ambiguous. V lost 6 bases and J 5 bases, leaving 10 bases between the germline ends. CDR1 and CDR2 from the germline V gene are MNHEY and SMNVEV (reference sequence). CDR3 length: 12 amino acids.

This clonotype was seen many times. The V gene is TRBV6-2 or TRBV6-3, the J gene TRBJ2-1; D might be TRBD1 or TRBD2, each matching 5 bases. From germline, CDR1 is MNHEY and CDR2 SVGEGT. Between the trimmed V and J ends, which lost 1 base and 8 bases, there was a span of 9 bases. The CDR3 length is 13 residues. CDR3 amino acids: CASSYLRGDEQFF. In DNA form, the CDR3 reads TGTGCCAGCAGTTACTTGAGGGGCGATGAGCAGTTCTTC.

The sample holds many counts of this clonotype. The chain has TRBV7-8 and TRBJ2-5, with D perhaps TRBD1 or TRBD2 (6 bases each). The germline gives CDR1 SGHVS, CDR2 FQNEAQ. Trimming stripped 6 bases from V and 7 bases from J, with 18 bases between. The CDR3 is 14 amino acids. The CDR3 is CASRVPRGPRTQYF. CDR3 nucleotides: TGTGCCAGCAGAGTCCCCCGGGGGCCCAGGACCCAGTACTTC.

This clonotype came up many times. The V call is TRBV6-5, the J call TRBJ1-6; D is unresolved. V dropped 0 bases and J dropped 8 bases, with 11 bases sitting between them. Germline-derived CDR1 and CDR2 are MNHEY and SVGAGI. This CDR3 contains 15 residues. The CDR3 protein is CASSYSRWADSPLHF. The CDR3 DNA follows: TGTGCCAGCAGTTACTCGAGATGGGCAGATTCACCCCTCCACTTT.

This clonotype occurred many times. The chain employs TRBV29-1 and TRBJ2-3, with D unclear. V lost 4 bases and J lost 2, with 10 bases in between. Germline lookup yields CDR1 SQVTM and CDR2 ANQGSEA. This CDR3 contains 13 residues. The CDR3 DNA is TGCAGCGTTGTGGCGGAAGCCACAGATACGCAGTATTTT. Protein product: CSVVAEATDTQYF.

At least ten counts were recorded for this clonotype. The rearrangement joins TRBV7-2 to TRBJ2-3; 7 bases map to TRBD1. Germline loops: CDR1 SGHTA, CDR2 FQGNSA. This CDR3 comprises 13 residues. V trimming: 4 bases; J trimming: 4 bases; junction bases outside the gene matches: 2. The CDR3 DNA sequence: TGTGCCAGCAGCTCGACAGGGTCAGATACGCAGTATTTT. Amino acids: CASSSTGSDTQYF.

This clonotype appeared many times. J is TRBJ2-2 and V is TRBV14; 9 nucleotides line up with TRBD2. Germline CDR1 and CDR2: SGHDN and FVKESK. The CDR3 extends over 18 amino acids. With V trimmed by 2 bases and J by 5 bases, 12 bases remained unmatched. As DNA, the CDR3 is TGTGCCAGCAGCCAAACGCGGGGGGGCCTGAGTAGGACCGGGGAGCTGTTTTTT. Translation: CASSQTRGGLSRTGELFF.

By share of the sample, this clonotype is medium-sized. The rearrangement uses TRBV6-4 and TRBJ2-4, with TRBD2 matching 7 bases. CDR3 length equals 16 residues. Trimming cost V 4 bases and J 0 bases; bases outside gene matches: 6. Germline-derived CDR1 and CDR2 are MRHNA and SNTAGT. CDR3 in DNA: TGTGCCAGCAGTGCTGAAGCGGGGTTAGCCAAAAACATTCAGTACTTC. This codes for CASSAEAGLAKNIQYF.

This clonotype is deemed medium-sized. This chain joins TRBV12-3 or TRBV12-4 and TRBJ2-5; D is uncertain. Trimming shortened V by 2 bases and J by 2 bases, and 9 bases separated the two germline ends. CDR3 length: 14 residues. The CDR3 coding sequence is TGTGCCAGCAGTTTACCGACAACGCAAGAGACCCAGTACTTC. Encoded protein: CASSLPTTQETQYF.

This clonotype rates as medium-sized (0.01 to 0.1%). The J gene is TRBJ1-5, the V gene TRBV20-1, with a possible D match to TRBD1 (6 bases). The ends were cut back, 6 bases at V and 6 bases at J, with 15 bases in the middle. CDR1 DFQATT and CDR2 SNEGSKA come from the germline V gene (reference sequence). This CDR3 contains 13 residues. Here the CDR3 DNA reads TGCAGTGCAACCGGGACACCGAGTCAGCCCCAGCATTTT. It encodes CSATGTPSQPQHF.

This clonotype was observed at least ten times. This chain connects TRBV5-1 to TRBJ2-2; no reliable D call. The CDR3 has 13 amino acids. Trimming removed 1 base at V and 5 bases at J, with 6 bases between. CDR1 SGHRS and CDR2 YFSETQ come from the germline V gene. The CDR3 loop reads CASSLRFTGELFF. For the CDR3, the DNA is TGCGCCAGCAGCTTGCGGTTTACCGGGGAGCTGTTTTTT.

Ten or more counts support this clonotype. The chain is built from TRBV11-1 and TRBJ2-3; 14 nucleotides match TRBD2. This CDR3 is built from 16 residues. J was trimmed by 7 bases and V by 3 bases; bases with no gene match: 6. The germline V gene encodes CDR1 SGHAT and CDR2 FQDESV (reference sequence). The CDR3 DNA reads TGTGCCAGCAGCTTGACTAGCGGGGGGGCCTGGAATACGCAGTATTTT. Translating it yields CASSLTSGGAWNTQYF. The full variable domain, in which reference TRBV11-1 and TRBJ2-3 provide the parts outside the CDR3, is EAEVAQSPRYKITEKSQAVAFWCDPISGHATLYWYRQILGQGPELLVQFQDESVVDDSQLPKDRFSAERLKGVDSTLKIQPAELGDSAMYLCASSLTSGGAWNTQYFGPGTRLTVL.

This clonotype has at least ten counts. This chain links TRBV20-1 with TRBJ2-3; D might be TRBD1 or TRBD2, each matching 5 bases. This CDR3 has 12 amino acids. With 5 bases removed from V and 9 bases from J, the gap between germline ends came to 15 bases. Germline CDR1 and CDR2: DFQATT and SNEGSKA (reference sequence). The CDR3 here is CSAGPSWGTQYF. CDR3 in DNA: TGCAGTGCTGGACCCTCCTGGGGGACGCAGTATTTT.

The CDR3 DNA is TGCGCCAGCACCGACGTCTCAAACTATGGCTACACCTTC. It encodes CASTDVSNYGYTF. This chain connects TRBV10-2 to TRBJ1-2; D is unclear. The V end was cut by 7 bases, the J end by 2 bases, with 11 bases between. The germline V gene encodes CDR1 WSHSY and CDR2 SAAADI. CDR3 size: 13 residues.

This clonotype was observed at least ten times. This sequence joins TRBV27 and TRBJ1-1; D not resolved. CDR3 length: 13 amino acids. Trimming shortened V by 1 base and J by 4 bases, and 7 bases separated the two germline ends. Germline CDR1 reads MNHEY; CDR2 reads SMNVEV (reference sequence). This chain's CDR3 is CASSLLTGTEAFF. In DNA, the CDR3 is TGTGCCAGCAGTTTATTGACCGGCACTGAAGCTTTCTTT.

Within the sample, this clonotype is medium-sized. The rearrangement joins TRBV5-1 to TRBJ2-3; D gene ambiguous. The CDR3 loop spans 12 amino acids. Between the trimmed V and J ends, which lost 0 bases and 2 bases, there was a span of 1 base. The germline gives CDR1 SGHRS, CDR2 YFSETQ. CDR3 protein: CASSLDTDTQYF. DNA of the CDR3: TGCGCCAGCAGCTTGGACACAGATACGCAGTATTTT. Full variable domain (outside the CDR3, taken from reference TRBV5-1 and TRBJ2-3): KAGVTQTPRYLIKTRGQQVTLSCSPISGHRSVSWYQQTPGQGLQFLFEYFSETQRNKGNFPGRFSGRQFSNSRSEMNVSTLELGDSALYLCASSLDTDTQYFGPGTRLTVL.

This clonotype was counted at least ten times. The rearrangement uses TRBV4-2 and TRBJ1-1, with unresolved D. This CDR3 has 15 amino acids. Trimming removed 4 bases at V and 6 bases at J, with 18 bases between. Germline values: CDR1 LGHNA, CDR2 YNFKEQ. CDR3 bases: TGTGCCAGCAGCCGTATTGGCGTCCCAGTCCCTGAAGCTTTCTTT. Its protein is CASSRIGVPVPEAFF.

Judged by abundance, this clonotype is medium-sized (0.01 to 0.1%). The chain carries TRBV6-5 and TRBJ2-3, with 14 bases lining up with TRBD2. In germline, CDR1 is MNHEY, CDR2 SVGAGI. With V trimmed by 0 bases and J by 5 bases, 1 base remained unmatched. The CDR3 is 16 amino acids. The CDR3 here is CASSYSGLAGGDTQYF. DNA of the CDR3: TGTGCCAGCAGTTACTCCGGACTAGCGGGGGGAGATACGCAGTATTTT.

This clonotype was recorded many times. The CDR3: CASRWDSSTSYNEQFF. Here the CDR3 DNA reads TGTGCCAGCAGATGGGACTCCTCTACCTCCTACAATGAGCAGTTCTTC. The J gene is TRBJ2-1, the V gene TRBV5-4; the D gene is possibly TRBD2 (6 bases). Germline V lookup: CDR1 SGHNT, CDR2 YYREEE (reference sequence). V lost 5 bases to trimming and J lost 0 bases, with 15 bases between them. CDR3 size: 16 residues.

This clonotype was recorded many times. The chain recombines TRBV11-3 with TRBJ2-1; perhaps TRBD2 as D (6 bases). The germline CDR1 and CDR2 sequences are SGHNT and YENEEA. Trimming left V 3 bases short and J 4 bases short, with 13 bases between. This CDR3 contains 15 residues. As DNA, the CDR3 is TGTGCCAGCAGCTTCGGGGGATCTCTATACAATGAGCAGTTCTTC. Translated: CASSFGGSLYNEQFF.

This clonotype has a count of ten or more. V is TRBV6-5 and J is TRBJ1-3; D is undetermined. Germline loops: CDR1 MNHEY, CDR2 SVGAGI. The CDR3 is 15 residues long. The V end lost 2 bases, the J end lost 4 bases, and 12 bases lay between the germline ends. CDR3 sequence: CASSYADVAGNTIYF. As DNA, the CDR3 is TGTGCCAGCAGTTACGCAGACGTCGCCGGAAACACCATATATTTT.

This clonotype came up many times. The V gene is TRBV24-1, the J gene TRBJ2-1; perhaps D is TRBD1 or TRBD2 (5 bases each). V lost 3 bases and J lost 8, with 13 bases in between. The germline V gene has CDR1 KGHDR and CDR2 SFDVKD. This CDR3 region has 14 residues. This CDR3 reads CATSDVGALDEQFF. The CDR3 bases are TGTGCCACCAGTGATGTCGGGGCGTTGGATGAGCAGTTCTTC.

The V gene is TRBV20-1, the J gene TRBJ2-7, with 7 bases lining up with TRBD2. The CDR3 consists of 15 residues. Per germline, CDR1 DFQATT and CDR2 SNEGSKA (reference sequence). V dropped 2 bases and J dropped 0; count of bases not matched to a gene: 7. CDR3 nucleotide sequence: TGCAGTGCTAGAACCTACCGGGGGGACTCCTACGAGCAGTACTTC. It encodes CSARTYRGDSYEQYF.

There are many counts of this clonotype. The chain recombines TRBV7-2 with TRBJ1-3; 7 positions agree with TRBD1. Per the germline V gene, CDR1 is SGHTA and CDR2 is FQGNSA. This CDR3 has 16 residues. V shed 5 bases and J 0 bases; nucleotides not matched to a gene: 7. The CDR3: CASSPQGPDSGNTIYF. The CDR3 coding sequence is TGTGCCAGCAGCCCACAGGGGCCCGACTCTGGAAACACCATATATTTT.

This clonotype has at least ten counts. V usage is TRBV5-1 and J usage is TRBJ2-3; D gene ambiguous. This CDR3 is built from 15 residues. In germline, CDR1 is SGHRS, CDR2 YFSETQ. The germline V and J ends were trimmed by 1 base and 2 bases, with 11 bases remaining between them. CDR3 in amino acids: CASSLLDPTTDTQYF. CDR3 sequence (DNA): TGCGCCAGCAGCTTGTTGGATCCCACCACAGATACGCAGTATTTT.

This clonotype is medium-sized in the sample. The chain employs TRBV25-1 and TRBJ2-3, with D possibly matching TRBD1 (6 bases). Germline CDR1 MGHDK, CDR2 SYGVNS. The CDR3 contains 14 residues. V was shortened by 7 bases and J by 1 base, with 12 bases between the two germline ends. CDR3 residues: CASTSGAGTDTQYF. CDR3 DNA sequence: TGTGCCAGCACATCAGGGGCTGGCACAGATACGCAGTATTTT.